Shown below are 29 T cell receptor beta chains from a single sample sequenced in a study of response to subunit inactivated influenza vaccine. A single record per CDR3 protein comes from TCRdb applying MiXCR to the RT-PCR reads. The sample contains roughly 700,000 distinct CDR3 sequences, approximately 14% of which appear only once. This sample comprised PBMCs from blood, obtained about 12 days after vaccination. Source of these receptors: a middle-aged man who received an inactivated influenza vaccine.

The chain carries TRBV5-1 and TRBJ2-2; D perhaps matches TRBD1 (6 bases). V dropped 7 bases and J dropped 2 bases, with 18 bases sitting between them. Germline CDR1 is SGHRS and CDR2 is YFSETQ. The length of the CDR3 is 16 residues. The CDR3 reads CASSERQAPNTGELFF. DNA for the CDR3: TGCGCCAGCTCCGAAAGACAGGCGCCAAACACCGGGGAGCTGTTTTTT.

The chain is built from TRBV10-3 and TRBJ2-7; TRBD1 aligns across 10 bases. The germline V gene encodes CDR1 ENHRY and CDR2 SYGVKD. There are 16 residues in the CDR3. The V and J ends lost 5 bases and 7 bases, in that order; junction bases with no gene match: 14. CDR3 sequence: CAISQYRDRGDREQYF. The CDR3 DNA follows: TGTGCCATCAGTCAATACCGGGACAGGGGAGACCGGGAGCAGTACTTC.

The chain combines TRBV10-2 with TRBJ1-6; D is possibly TRBD1 (5 bases). Trimming shortened V by 6 bases and J by 3 bases, and 21 bases separated the two germline ends. This CDR3 has 18 amino acids. Germline CDR1 WSHSY, CDR2 SAAADI. CDR3 coding DNA: TGCGCCAGCAGGGCCGGGATATCAACTAGGGGCTATAATTCACCCCTCCACTTT. Its protein product is CASRAGISTRGYNSPLHF.

This clonotype has only a few counts. The chain employs TRBV20-1 and TRBJ2-7; no definite D call. V lost 0 bases and J 6 bases, leaving 12 bases between the germline ends. The CDR3 covers 13 residues. The V gene's germline CDR1 is DFQATT and CDR2 SNEGSKA (reference sequence). The CDR3: CSARDTTRTEQYF. The DNA of the CDR3 is TGCAGTGCTAGAGATACCACACGAACCGAGCAGTACTTC.

The chain links TRBV14 to TRBJ2-7, with unresolved D. The ends were cut back, 6 bases at V and 1 base at J, with 10 bases in the middle. CDR3 length: 13 amino acids. Germline CDR1 SGHDN, CDR2 FVKESK. Here the CDR3 reads CASREAASYEQYF. DNA for the CDR3: TGTGCCAGCAGAGAGGCAGCTTCCTACGAGCAGTACTTC. Full variable domain (missing parts from reference TRBV14 and TRBJ2-7): EAGVTQFPSHSVIEKGQTVTLRCDPISGHDNLYWYRRVMGKEIKFLLHFVKESKQDESGMPNNRFLAERTGGTYSTLKVQPAELEDSGVYFCASREAASYEQYFGPGTRLTVT.

This clonotype was recorded many times. The chain uses TRBV5-5 and TRBJ2-7; 12 bases match TRBD1. The CDR3 runs 15 residues. Trimming at V came to 5 bases and at J to 5 bases, leaving 8 bases not matched to a gene. Germline V CDR1 and CDR2: SGHKS, YYEKEE (reference sequence). This chain's CDR3 is CASSTGTGGFHEQYF. The CDR3 coding sequence is TGTGCCAGCAGTACCGGGACAGGGGGCTTCCACGAGCAGTACTTC. Full variable domain (missing parts from reference TRBV5-5 and TRBJ2-7): DAGVTQSPTHLIKTRGQQVTLRCSPISGHKSVSWYQQVLGQGPQFIFQYYEKEERGRGNFPDRFSARQFPNYSSELNVNALLLGDSALYLCASSTGTGGFHEQYFGPGTRLTVT.

This clonotype was counted only a few times. V gene TRBV10-3 combines with J gene TRBJ2-3; 8 bases line up with TRBD1. The V gene end was trimmed by 4 bases and the J gene end by 4 bases; junction bases not matched to a gene: 13. The CDR3 runs to 17 residues. Germline V gene sequence: CDR1 ENHRY, CDR2 SYGVKD. The CDR3 is CAISAEQGVVGSDTQYF. The CDR3, as DNA: TGTGCCATCAGTGCCGAACAGGGGGTAGTGGGCTCAGATACGCAGTATTTT.

Only a few counts were recorded for this clonotype. The V gene is TRBV20-1, the J gene TRBJ2-1; no definite D call. Per the germline V gene, CDR1 is DFQATT and CDR2 is SNEGSKA (reference sequence). V was trimmed by 0 bases and J by 8 bases, leaving 8 bases between them. The CDR3 is 12 amino acids. CDR3 bases: TGCAGTGCTAGAGACGGACCCTATGAGCAGTTCTTC. Amino acid sequence: CSARDGPYEQFF.

This clonotype was observed a handful of times. The genes are TRBV6-2 or TRBV6-3 and TRBJ1-5; no firm D call. This CDR3 has 13 residues. V was cut by 0 bases and J by 6 bases, with 6 bases left in between. Germline V gene sequence: CDR1 MNHEY, CDR2 SVGEGT. CDR3 coding DNA: TGTGCCAGCAGTTACTCCCAGAGTCAGCCCCAGCATTTT. Translation: CASSYSQSQPQHF.

Ten or more counts support this clonotype. The rearrangement joins TRBV20-1 to TRBJ2-2; no clear D. CDR1 and CDR2 from the germline V gene are DFQATT and SNEGSKA (reference sequence). Trimming removed 6 bases at V and 3 bases at J, with 14 bases between. This CDR3 contains 14 residues. The CDR3 is CSAGIDIYTGELFF. The CDR3 DNA sequence: TGCAGTGCCGGAATAGACATATACACCGGGGAGCTGTTTTTT.

The chain is built from TRBV13 and TRBJ1-4; 9 bases fit TRBD1. The CDR3 loop spans 17 amino acids. The J segment lost 2 bases and the V segment lost 0 bases, leaving 4 bases of the junction unmatched. CDR1 and CDR2 from the germline V gene are PRHDT and FYEKMQ (reference sequence). CDR3 residues: CASSLGQGAATNEKLFF. DNA for the CDR3: TGTGCCAGCAGCTTAGGACAGGGGGCTGCTACTAATGAAAAACTGTTTTTT.

This clonotype was counted between two and nine times. V usage is TRBV7-2 and J usage is TRBJ1-4; D is uncertain. The germline gives CDR1 SGHTA, CDR2 FQGNSA. Trimming took off 1 base at V and 7 bases at J, with 13 bases between the two ends. This CDR3 region has 15 residues. CDR3 loop: CASSLGQARREKLFF. The CDR3 DNA is TGTGCCAGCAGCTTAGGCCAGGCGAGGCGTGAAAAACTGTTTTTT.

J is TRBJ2-3 and V is TRBV3-1; 7 bases are shared with TRBD2. With 1 base clipped from V and 5 bases from J, the junction kept 3 bases outside the gene matches. The CDR3 covers 14 residues. CDR1 LGHDT and CDR2 YNNKEL come from the germline V gene (reference sequence). CDR3 region: CASSQGPSGDTQYF. For the CDR3, the DNA is TGTGCCAGCAGCCAAGGACCTAGCGGAGATACGCAGTATTTT.

The chain has TRBV7-6 and TRBJ2-3, with D perhaps matching TRBD1 or TRBD2 (5 bases each). This CDR3 is built from 14 residues. Trimming pared 7 bases from V and 4 bases from J, leaving 15 bases between. Germline-derived CDR1 and CDR2 are SGHVS and FNYEAQ. This chain's CDR3 is CASTLGAGSDTQYF. CDR3 in DNA: TGTGCCAGCACCCTAGGGGCGGGCTCAGATACGCAGTATTTT.

This sequence joins TRBV24-1 and TRBJ2-1; D assignment may be TRBD1 or TRBD2 (6 bases each). V lost 5 bases to trimming and J lost 6 bases, with 13 bases between them. The CDR3 consists of 14 residues. Germline values: CDR1 KGHDR, CDR2 SFDVKD. In DNA form, the CDR3 reads TGTGCCACCAGTGGGGTAGGGGGACTCAATGAGCAGTTCTTC. This translates into CATSGVGGLNEQFF.

The V and J genes are TRBV20-1 and TRBJ1-1; D remains ambiguous. The CDR3 is 13 residues long. The ends were cut back, 2 bases at V and 1 base at J, with 8 bases in the middle. CDR1 and CDR2 from the germline V gene are DFQATT and SNEGSKA (reference sequence). The CDR3 DNA follows: TGCAGTGCTAGATCTCGGACGAACACTGAAGCTTTCTTT. Translating it yields CSARSRTNTEAFF.

V gene TRBV14 combines with J gene TRBJ1-2; 7 bases match TRBD1. This CDR3 contains 13 residues. Germline trimming cut 1 base from V and 6 bases from J; bases unmatched to any gene: 2. CDR1 is SGHDN and CDR2 is FVKESK in the germline V gene. The CDR3 here is CASSQVQGNGYTF. As DNA, the CDR3 is TGTGCCAGCAGCCAAGTACAGGGGAATGGCTACACCTTC.

The chain uses TRBV6-1 and TRBJ2-7; D might be TRBD1 or TRBD2, each matching 5 bases. The CDR3 runs 17 residues. CDR1 MNHNS and CDR2 SASEGT come from the germline V gene. The V end was cut by 3 bases, the J end by 6 bases, with 24 bases between. The CDR3 protein is CASSDRITKDGATEQYF. The CDR3 coding sequence is TGTGCCAGCAGTGATAGGATAACTAAGGACGGGGCGACCGAGCAGTACTTC.

This clonotype turned up a few times. The gene calls are TRBV20-1 and TRBJ2-7, with 7 nucleotides matching TRBD1. Germline values: CDR1 DFQATT, CDR2 SNEGSKA (reference sequence). Unmatched junction bases numbered 6, after V lost 3 bases and J lost 4 bases. The CDR3 has 13 amino acids. The CDR3 is CSARGQQTYEQYF. The DNA for the CDR3 is TGCAGTGCTAGGGGACAGCAGACTTACGAGCAGTACTTC.

This clonotype occurred a few times. This chain connects TRBV4-1 to TRBJ2-1; 15 bases line up with TRBD2. V lost 4 bases and J lost 7; bases outside the gene matches: 8. CDR1 is MGHRA and CDR2 is YSYEKL in the germline V gene. The CDR3 spans 17 residues. The CDR3 sequence: CASSPGLAGGIRNEQFF. The CDR3 region has the DNA TGCGCCAGCAGCCCAGGACTAGCGGGGGGGATTAGAAATGAGCAGTTCTTC.

The rearrangement joins TRBV11-2 to TRBJ2-3; TRBD2 agrees at 8 bases. Looked up from germline, CDR1 is SGHAT and CDR2 is FQNNGV. With V trimmed by 3 bases and J by 4 bases, 12 bases remained unmatched. This CDR3 comprises 17 residues. The CDR3 nucleotides read TGTGCCAGCAGCTTCCCCCGACTAGCGCCAAACTCAGATACGCAGTATTTT. Translation: CASSFPRLAPNSDTQYF. The variable domain in full, completed from reference TRBV11-2 and TRBJ2-3, reads EAGVAQSPRYKIIEKRQSVAFWCNPISGHATLYWYQQILGQGPKLLIQFQNNGVVDDSQLPKDRFSAERLKGVDSTLKIQPAKLEDSAVYLCASSFPRLAPNSDTQYFGPGTRLTVL.

This clonotype appeared a few times. The chain carries TRBV20-1 and TRBJ2-5; 12 positions match TRBD2. This CDR3 has 16 residues. Looked up from germline, CDR1 is DFQATT and CDR2 is SNEGSKA (reference sequence). The junction had 7 bases not matched to a gene; V was cut back by 0 bases and J by 5 bases. This chain's CDR3 is CSARDSASGRAETQYF. The DNA of the CDR3 is TGCAGTGCTAGAGATTCGGCTAGCGGGAGGGCGGAGACCCAGTACTTC.

This clonotype was detected only a few times. The gene calls are TRBV5-6 and TRBJ2-7; 9 bases agree with TRBD1. Germline-derived CDR1 and CDR2 are SGHDT and YYEEEE. The CDR3 consists of 15 residues. V was clipped by 3 bases and J by 3 bases; unmatched bases: 7. Here the CDR3 DNA reads TGTGCCAGCAGCTCTTCCGGGACAGGGTACTACGAGCAGTACTTC. Its protein is CASSSSGTGYYEQYF.

This clonotype was observed a handful of times. The rearrangement links TRBV6-1 to TRBJ1-3; perhaps TRBD1 as D (5 bases). Germline V gene lookup returns CDR1 MNHNS and CDR2 SASEGT. This CDR3 is 15 amino acids long. Trimming pared 7 bases from V and 0 bases from J, leaving 13 bases between. The CDR3 sequence: CASKGKPSSGNTIYF. The DNA for the CDR3 is TGTGCCAGCAAGGGGAAGCCCAGCTCTGGAAACACCATATATTTT.

The sample holds a few counts of this clonotype. The chain links TRBV3-1 to TRBJ2-3; 8 bases line up with TRBD1. Germline V CDR1 and CDR2: LGHDT, YNNKEL (reference sequence). Trimming cost V 1 base and J 5 bases; bases outside gene matches: 8. The CDR3 consists of 16 residues. The CDR3 spells CASSQGGTGLGDTQYF. CDR3 DNA: TGTGCCAGCAGCCAAGGGGGGACAGGTCTCGGAGATACGCAGTATTTT.

This clonotype has only a few counts. This rearrangement joins TRBV12-3 or TRBV12-4 to TRBJ2-5; D gene uncertain. The CDR3 is 11 amino acids. Trimming took off 4 bases at V and 5 bases at J, with 5 bases between the two ends. The CDR3 sequence: CASSYWETQYF. The CDR3 nucleotides read TGTGCCAGCAGTTATTGGGAGACCCAGTACTTC.

This clonotype has just a few counts. The rearrangement links TRBV7-9 to TRBJ1-1; D is ambiguous. V lost 4 bases and J lost 4, with 7 bases in between. CDR1 and CDR2 from the germline V gene are SEHNR and FQNEAQ (reference sequence). This CDR3 is built from 12 residues. The CDR3 DNA follows: TGTGCCAGCAGCTCCCCTCCCACTGAAGCTTTCTTT. Protein sequence: CASSSPPTEAFF. The whole variable domain, remainder taken from reference TRBV7-9 and TRBJ1-1, is DTGVSQNPRHKITKRGQNVTFRCDPISEHNRLYWYRQTLGQGPEFLTYFQNEAQLEKSRLLSDRFSAERPKGSFSTLEIQRTEQGDSAMYLCASSSPPTEAFFGQGTRLTVV.

This clonotype was counted at least ten times. The CDR3 reads CASSFESSKETQYF. CDR3 bases: TGTGCCAGCAGTTTTGAGTCTAGCAAAGAGACCCAGTACTTC. V is TRBV12-3 or TRBV12-4 and J is TRBJ2-5, with D tentatively TRBD2 (5 bases). V shed 3 bases and J shed 3 bases, with 11 bases lying between them. This CDR3 spans 14 amino acids.

This chain uses TRBV4-2 with TRBJ2-7; 11 bases agree with TRBD2. The germline CDR1 and CDR2 sequences are LGHNA and YNFKEQ. Trimming cost V 4 bases and J 3 bases; bases outside gene matches: 5. There are 15 residues in the CDR3. CDR3 sequence: CASSPRGTSGYEQYF. The CDR3 coding sequence is TGTGCCAGCAGCCCCCGGGGGACTAGCGGCTACGAGCAGTACTTC.